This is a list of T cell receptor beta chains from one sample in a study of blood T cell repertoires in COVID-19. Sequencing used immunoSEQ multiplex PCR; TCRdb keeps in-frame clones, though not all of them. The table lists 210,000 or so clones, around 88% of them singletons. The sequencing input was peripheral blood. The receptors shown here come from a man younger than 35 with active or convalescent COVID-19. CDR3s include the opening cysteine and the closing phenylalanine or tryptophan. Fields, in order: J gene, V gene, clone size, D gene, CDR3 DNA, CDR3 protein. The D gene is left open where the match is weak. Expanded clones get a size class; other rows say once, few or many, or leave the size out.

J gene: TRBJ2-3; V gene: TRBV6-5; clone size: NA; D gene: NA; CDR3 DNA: TGTGCCAGCAGTTACTCGATAGACTCCCGCCGGGATACGCAGTATTTT; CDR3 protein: CASSYSIDSRRDTQYF
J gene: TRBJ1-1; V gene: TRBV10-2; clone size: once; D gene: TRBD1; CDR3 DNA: TGCGCCAGCTCCCGGGACAGGGGCACTGAAGCTTTCTTT; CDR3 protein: CASSRDRGTEAFF
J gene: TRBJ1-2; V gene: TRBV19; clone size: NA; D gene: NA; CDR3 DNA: TGTGCCAGTAGTCCCCGTCCTGCGATGAGCTACACCTTC; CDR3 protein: CASSPRPAMSYTF
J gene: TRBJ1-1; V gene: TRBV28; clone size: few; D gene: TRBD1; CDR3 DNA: TGTGCCAGCAGTTACCCCAAACAGGGGGCAGGGAACACTGAAGCTTTCTTT; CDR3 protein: CASSYPKQGAGNTEAFF
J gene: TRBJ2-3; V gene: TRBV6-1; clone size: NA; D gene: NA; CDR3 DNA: TGTGCCAGCAGTGAAGTCGCAGATACGCAGTATTTT; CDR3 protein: CASSEVADTQYF
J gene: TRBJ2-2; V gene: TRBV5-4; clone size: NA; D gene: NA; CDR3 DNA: TGTGCCAGCAGCTTCGAGAGGCTAGGGGGCACCGGGGAGCTGTTTTTT; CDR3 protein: CASSFERLGGTGELFF
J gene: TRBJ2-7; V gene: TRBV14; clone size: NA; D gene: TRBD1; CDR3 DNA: TGTGCCAGCAGCCAAGATAGGGGGACAGGAGTAGACGAGCAGTACTTC; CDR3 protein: CASSQDRGTGVDEQYF
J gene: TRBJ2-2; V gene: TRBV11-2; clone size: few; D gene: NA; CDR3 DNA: TGTGCCAGCAGCAATTGGGAGGTTGGGCTGTTTTTT; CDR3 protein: CASSNWEVGLFF
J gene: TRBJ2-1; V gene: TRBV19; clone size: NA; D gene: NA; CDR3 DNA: TGTGCCAGTAGTATAGCGGGAATCGACAATGAGCAGTTCTTC; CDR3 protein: CASSIAGIDNEQFF
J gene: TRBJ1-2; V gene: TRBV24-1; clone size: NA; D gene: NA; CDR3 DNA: TGTGCCACCAGTGGGAGGGGCCCCCAAGAGATCTATGGCTACACCTTC; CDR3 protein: CATSGRGPQEIYGYTF
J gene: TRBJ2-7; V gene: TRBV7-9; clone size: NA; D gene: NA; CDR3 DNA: TGTGCCAGCAGCTTTTATGGGGGGAGCGAGCAGTACTTC; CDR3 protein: CASSFYGGSEQYF
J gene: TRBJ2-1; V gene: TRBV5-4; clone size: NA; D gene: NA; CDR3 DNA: TGTGCCAGCAGCTTAGCGCCCAGAGATAACAATGAGCAGTTCTTC; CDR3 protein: CASSLAPRDNNEQFF
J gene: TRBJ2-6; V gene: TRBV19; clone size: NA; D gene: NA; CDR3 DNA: TGTGCCAGTAGCGAGAACCGCGCGGCCAACGTCCTGACTTTC; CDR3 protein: CASSENRAANVLTF
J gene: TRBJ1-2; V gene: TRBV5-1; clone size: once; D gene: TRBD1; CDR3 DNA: TGCGCCAGCAGCGCCACAGGGGGCCGCGACTATGGCTACACCTTC; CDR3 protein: CASSATGGRDYGYTF
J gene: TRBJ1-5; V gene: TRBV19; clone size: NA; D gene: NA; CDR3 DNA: TGTGCCAGTAGTATTTATCAGGGATTGGATCCCCGAAGCAATCAGCCCCAGCATTTT; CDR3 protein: CASSIYQGLDPRSNQPQHF
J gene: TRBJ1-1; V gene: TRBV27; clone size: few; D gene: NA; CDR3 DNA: TGTGCCAGCAGTTTATTATTGGGGGCAGGAAACACTGAAGCTTTCTTT; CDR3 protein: CASSLLLGAGNTEAFF
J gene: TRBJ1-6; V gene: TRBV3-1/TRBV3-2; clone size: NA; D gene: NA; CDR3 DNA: TGTGCCAGCAGCCAAGATCAAGGCAGGGGTAATTCACCCCTCCACTTT; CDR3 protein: CASSQDQGRGNSPLHF
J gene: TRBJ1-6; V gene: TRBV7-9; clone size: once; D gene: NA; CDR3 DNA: TGTGCCAGCAGCTTAGCGAACAGTGGGTCACCCCTCCACTTT; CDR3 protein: CASSLANSGSPLHF
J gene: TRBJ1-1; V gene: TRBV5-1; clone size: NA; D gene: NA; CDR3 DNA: TGCGCCAGCAGCTGGTCGGACAGTATGAACACTGAAGCTTTCTTT; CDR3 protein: CASSWSDSMNTEAFF
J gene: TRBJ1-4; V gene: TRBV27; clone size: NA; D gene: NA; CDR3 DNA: TGTGCCAGCACCTCATACACCGCAACTAATGAAAAACTGTTTTTT; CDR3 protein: CASTSYTATNEKLFF
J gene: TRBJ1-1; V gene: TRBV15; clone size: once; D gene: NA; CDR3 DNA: TGTGCCACCAGCAGAGAAGGTACGGGTGTGAACACTGAAGCTTTCTTT; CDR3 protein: CATSREGTGVNTEAFF
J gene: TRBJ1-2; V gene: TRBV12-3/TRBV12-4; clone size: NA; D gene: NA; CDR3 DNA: TGTGCCAGCCGGATGGTGGGGAACCGGGATAACACCTTC; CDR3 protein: CASRMVGNRDNTF
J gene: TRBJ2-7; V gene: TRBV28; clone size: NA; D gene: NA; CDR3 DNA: TGTGCCAGCAGTGTCACAGGGTCTTCCTACGAGCAGTACTTC; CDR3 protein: CASSVTGSSYEQYF
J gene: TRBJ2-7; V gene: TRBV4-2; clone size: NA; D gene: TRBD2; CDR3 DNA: TGTGCCAGCAGCCATGAGACTAGCGGGAGGAGCGAGCAGTACTTC; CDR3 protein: CASSHETSGRSEQYF